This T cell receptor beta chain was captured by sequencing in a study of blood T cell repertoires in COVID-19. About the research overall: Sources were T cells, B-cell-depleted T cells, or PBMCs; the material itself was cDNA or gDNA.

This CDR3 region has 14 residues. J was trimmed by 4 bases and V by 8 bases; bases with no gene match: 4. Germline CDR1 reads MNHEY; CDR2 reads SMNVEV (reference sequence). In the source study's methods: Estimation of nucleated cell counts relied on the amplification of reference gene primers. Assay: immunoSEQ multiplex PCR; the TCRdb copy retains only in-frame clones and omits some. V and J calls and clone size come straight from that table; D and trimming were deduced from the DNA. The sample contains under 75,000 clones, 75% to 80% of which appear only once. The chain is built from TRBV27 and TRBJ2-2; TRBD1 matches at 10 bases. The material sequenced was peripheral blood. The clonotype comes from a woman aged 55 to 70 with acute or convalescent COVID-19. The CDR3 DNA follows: TGTGCCAGCGGGCGGACAGGGGGCACCGGGGAGCTGTTTTTT. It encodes CASGRTGGTGELFF.